This T cell receptor beta chain came from a study of blood T cell repertoires in COVID-19 (dated by TCRdb to about 2020). About the study as a whole: Samples from collaborators originated in the United States, Italy and Spain and spanned both the acute and convalescent phases of COVID-19. A de-identified subject ID, COVID-19 status, age in years and sex were almost always included in the sample metadata. Where available, HLA class I and class II types were obtained from metadata supplied by the sample provider rather than from assay-based typing. The repertoires were made available in a free public database intended to serve as a resource for research on the immune response to SARS-CoV-2. Samples were obtained from the ongoing ImmuneRACE study (first 160 participants) and from some 1,300 subjects provided by 6 global collaborators. The prospective study material was composed of cDNA or gDNA derived from T cells, B-cell-depleted T cells, or PBMCs. Deeply sampled blood TCRbeta repertoires from subjects exposed to, actively infected with, or recovered from COVID-19 were included in the dataset.

Summary of the overall study and its limitations: Clinical and demographic metadata were provided uncurated, with the amount varying by source and participant.

TCRbeta CDR3 regions were amplified from genomic DNA using the immunoSEQ Assay, a bias-controlled multiplex PCR. In the paper's pipeline: Nucleated cell counts per sample were estimated from amplification of reference gene primers within the assay. To quantify the absolute abundance of each unique TCRbeta CDR3 rearrangement, sequence reads were collapsed and filtered. For each sample, productive Simpson clonality was calculated as the square root of Simpson's diversity index across productive rearrangements. The table was pulled from immuneACCESS by TCRdb, which kept in-frame rearrangements only. Such tables lose some clones; where checked, under half of the loss comes from unresolved V genes, and the rest has no known cause. V and J calls plus clone size are reproduced from that table; the DNA served to infer D and trimming. The sample table records some 260,000 clones; around nine tenths of these occur just once. In total, the top ten clones hold under 1.5% of the sample.

This clone was detected a few times. The clone's antigen remains unknown. No clone much larger than this one lies a single base away; base qualities are absent. Per the germline V gene, SQVTM is the CDR1 and ANQGSEA is the CDR2. Its CDR3 holds 14 amino acids, cysteine through phenylalanine. Only CDR3 DNA remains: 42 bases, in frame from the first base. Trimming at the junction amounts to 4 bases on V and 7 bases on J, and the germline ends lie 17 bases apart. Each collaborating institution followed its own protocols to collect whole blood in K2EDTA tubes. For TCRbeta analysis, collaborators shipped samples in one of three forms: frozen whole blood, isolated PBMCs, or DNA extracted from either of those sample types.

The V and J segments used are TRBV29-1 and TRBJ1-5; no D gene is confidently identified. Sequencing was done on a sample of peripheral blood. The sequence was collected from a man at least 80 years old with acute or convalescent COVID-19. In nucleotide form, the sequence is TGCAGCGTTGGGGGAGGCGGCGCGGGGCAGCCCCAGCATTTT. Its coded protein is CSVGGGGAGQPQHF.